The 22 T cell receptor beta chains given below trace back to one sample, sequenced in a study of T cell responses to AZD1222 COVID-19 vaccine. The protocol was immunoSEQ multiplex PCR, while the TCRdb copy is restricted to in-frame clones and leaves out a portion. The sample consists of some 97,000 clones, more than 75% of them appearing once. This material consisted of peripheral blood, taken on day 0 of AZD1222 vaccination. These receptors originate from an adult in good health.

The chain recombines TRBV11-2 with TRBJ1-3; possible D gene TRBD1, 5 bases. CDR1 SGHAT and CDR2 FQNNGV come from the germline V gene. The germline V and J ends were trimmed by 3 bases and 0 bases, with 15 bases remaining between them. This CDR3 region has 17 residues. The CDR3 is CASSLSVPTVSGNTIYF. As DNA, the CDR3 is TGTGCCAGCAGCTTGTCGGTACCGACAGTCTCTGGAAACACCATATATTTT.

V gene TRBV2 combines with J gene TRBJ2-7, with TRBD1 matching over 8 bases. The germline CDR1 and CDR2 sequences are SNHLY and FYNNEI. The CDR3 is 14 residues long. V shed 3 bases and J 3 bases; nucleotides not matched to a gene: 4. The CDR3 DNA reads TGTGCCAGCAGTGAGGGACAGGCATACTACGAGCAGTACTTC. The encoded protein is CASSEGQAYYEQYF. The whole variable domain, remainder taken from reference TRBV2 and TRBJ2-7, is EPEVTQTPSHQVTQMGQEVILRCVPISNHLYFYWYRQILGQKVEFLVSFYNNEISEKSEIFDDQFSVERPDGSNFTLKIRSTKLEDSAMYFCASSEGQAYYEQYFGPGTRLTVT.

The gene calls are TRBV6-2 or TRBV6-3 and TRBJ1-4; unclear D gene. The CDR3 consists of 17 residues. V was shortened by 7 bases and J by 7 bases, with 25 bases between the two germline ends. Germline CDR1 reads MNHEY; CDR2 reads SVGEGT. The CDR3 loop is CASTPQTPRPSGEKLFF. The CDR3 region has the DNA TGTGCCAGCACCCCCCAAACACCTAGGCCAAGTGGTGAAAAACTGTTTTTT.

This chain connects TRBV20-1 to TRBJ2-5; no definite D call. This CDR3 is 12 amino acids long. Trimming pared 3 bases from V and 1 base from J, leaving 6 bases between. The germline CDR1 and CDR2 sequences are DFQATT and SNEGSKA (reference sequence). The DNA of the CDR3 is TGCAGTGCTAGTGGCTTCCAAGAGACCCAGTACTTC. It codes for CSASGFQETQYF.

This chain uses TRBV10-3 with TRBJ1-1; 7 bases agree with TRBD1. The J segment lost 2 bases and the V segment lost 6 bases, leaving 12 bases of the junction unmatched. The CDR3 loop spans 16 amino acids. Germline V CDR1 and CDR2: ENHRY, SYGVKD. CDR3 sequence (DNA): TGTGCCATCAGCGCAAGGCTCGGACAGGACAACACTGAAGCTTTCTTT. Translated, it gives CAISARLGQDNTEAFF.

The V gene is TRBV5-1, the J gene TRBJ1-3; the match to TRBD1 covers 7 bases. V shed 4 bases, J shed 0 bases, and the junction held 7 bases outside the gene matches. Germline CDR1 and CDR2: SGHRS and YFSETQ. This CDR3 comprises 16 residues. As DNA, the CDR3 is TGCGCCAGCAGCGTAACAGGGGTTTCCTCTGGAAACACCATATATTTT. The encoded protein is CASSVTGVSSGNTIYF.

The chain is built from TRBV14 and TRBJ2-3, with TRBD2 identical over 11 bases. There are 15 residues in the CDR3. V lost 4 bases, J lost 4 bases, and 4 bases stayed unmatched. From germline, CDR1 is SGHDN and CDR2 FVKESK. CDR3 protein: CASSPLAGGSDTQYF. For the CDR3, the DNA is TGTGCCAGCAGCCCGCTAGCGGGGGGTTCAGATACGCAGTATTTT.

The V call is TRBV9, the J call TRBJ2-2; 8 bases align to TRBD1. This CDR3 spans 17 amino acids. Germline V gene lookup returns CDR1 SGDLS and CDR2 YYNGEE. Losses at the gene ends were 2 bases for V and 4 bases for J; bases not matched to a gene: 10. The CDR3 sequence: CASSVGRGRFSTGELFF. The CDR3 nucleotides read TGTGCCAGCAGCGTGGGCAGGGGGCGGTTCAGCACCGGGGAGCTGTTTTTT. The variable domain in full, completed from reference TRBV9 and TRBJ2-2, reads DSGVTQTPKHLITATGQRVTLRCSPRSGDLSVYWYQQSLDQGLQFLIQYYNGEERAKGNILERFSAQQFPDLHSELNLSSLELGDSALYFCASSVGRGRFSTGELFFGEGSRLTVL.

This chain uses TRBV7-8 with TRBJ1-5; a possible D gene is TRBD1 (6 bases). The germline V and J ends were trimmed by 8 bases and 7 bases, with 18 bases remaining between them. The V gene's germline CDR1 is SGHVS and CDR2 FQNEAQ. CDR3 length: 14 residues. The CDR3 is CASSPLGAQQPQHF. CDR3 coding DNA: TGTGCCAGCTCCCCCCTGGGGGCCCAACAGCCCCAGCATTTT.

The chain uses TRBV20-1 and TRBJ2-7; 8 bases map to TRBD1. The V and J ends lost 7 bases and 1 base, in that order; junction bases with no gene match: 0. Germline values: CDR1 DFQATT, CDR2 SNEGSKA (reference sequence). The CDR3 consists of 11 residues. The CDR3 loop reads CSGDRSYEQYF. The CDR3 nucleotides read TGCAGTGGGGACAGGTCCTACGAGCAGTACTTC.

The V gene is TRBV7-2, the J gene TRBJ1-2, with D hard to call. CDR1 and CDR2 (germline): SGHTA, FQGNSA. V was pared by 0 bases and J by 3 bases, with 20 bases between. The CDR3 sequence is 18 residues long. In nucleotides, the CDR3 is TGTGCCAGCAGCTTAGCCTGGAAGGGTGGAGCGCTATACTATGGCTACACCTTC. It specifies CASSLAWKGGALYYGYTF.

This sequence joins TRBV2 and TRBJ2-7; D not resolved. The CDR3 runs to 12 residues. Germline V gene sequence: CDR1 SNHLY, CDR2 FYNNEI. V gave up 5 bases and J gave up 1 base, with 6 bases separating them. The CDR3 DNA reads TGTGCCAGCAGTTCCAGATCCTACGAGCAGTACTTC. Protein product: CASSSRSYEQYF.

This chain links TRBV2 with TRBJ2-7; 10 bases agree with TRBD1. Germline loops: CDR1 SNHLY, CDR2 FYNNEI. V lost 8 bases to trimming and J lost 0 bases; unmatched junction nucleotides: 7. The length of the CDR3 is 15 residues. The CDR3 is CASRGQGGLSYEQYF. CDR3 nucleotide sequence: TGTGCCAGCCGTGGACAGGGGGGACTCTCCTACGAGCAGTACTTC. The variable domain in full, with the rest retrieved from reference TRBV2 and TRBJ2-7, is EPEVTQTPSHQVTQMGQEVILRCVPISNHLYFYWYRQILGQKVEFLVSFYNNEISEKSEIFDDQFSVERPDGSNFTLKIRSTKLEDSAMYFCASRGQGGLSYEQYFGPGTRLTVT.

The CDR3 loop reads CASSLALGGNQPQHF. The CDR3 DNA reads TGTGCCAGCAGCTTAGCTCTTGGGGGTAATCAGCCCCAGCATTTT. V and J are TRBV7-2 and TRBJ1-5; tentative D call: TRBD1 (5 bases). CDR1 is SGHTA, CDR2 FQGNSA, per germline. The CDR3 runs to 15 residues. The V end lost 0 bases, the J end lost 4 bases, and 10 bases lay between the germline ends. Full variable domain (outside the CDR3, taken from reference TRBV7-2 and TRBJ1-5): GAGVSQSPSNKVTEKGKDVELRCDPISGHTALYWYRQSLGQGLEFLIYFQGNSAPDKSGLPSDRFSAERTGGSVSTLTIQRTQQEDSAVYLCASSLALGGNQPQHFGDGTRLSIL.

This CDR3 reads CASSHRLAGDNTGELFF. The CDR3 DNA reads TGTGCCAGCAGCCACAGACTAGCGGGAGATAACACCGGGGAGCTGTTTTTT. This chain uses TRBV5-5 with TRBJ2-2, with 12 bases identical to TRBD2. CDR3 size: 17 residues. The V segment lost 4 bases and the J segment 2 bases; nucleotides outside the gene matches: 6. Germline CDR1 SGHKS, CDR2 YYEKEE (reference sequence).

This chain connects TRBV10-2 to TRBJ2-2; D may be TRBD1 (6 bases). The V end lost 6 bases, the J end lost 5 bases, and 19 bases lay between the germline ends. The CDR3 runs 16 residues. Germline V CDR1 and CDR2: WSHSY, SAAADI. CDR3 protein: CASRQHPDRRTGELFF. The CDR3 nucleotides read TGCGCCAGCAGACAACACCCCGACAGGAGAACCGGGGAGCTGTTTTTT.

The chain employs TRBV6-5 and TRBJ1-2; TRBD1 matches at 7 bases. The CDR3 extends over 13 amino acids. The germline CDR1 and CDR2 sequences are MNHEY and SVGAGI. The ends lost 3 bases at V and 11 bases at J; junction bases unmatched: 9. The CDR3 here is CASSYNSDREYTF. CDR3 DNA sequence: TGTGCCAGCAGTTATAATTCCGACAGGGAGTACACCTTC.

V is TRBV19 and J is TRBJ2-4; D assignment may be TRBD1 or TRBD2 (5 bases each). Germline loops: CDR1 LNHDA, CDR2 SQIVND (reference sequence). V lost 3 bases and J 3 bases, leaving 21 bases between the germline ends. The CDR3 runs 18 residues. CDR3 amino acids: CASSIGRKGPWVKNIQYF. The CDR3 region has the DNA TGTGCCAGTAGTATCGGAAGAAAGGGACCATGGGTCAAAAACATTCAGTACTTC.

V gene TRBV14 combines with J gene TRBJ1-1, with 7 bases aligning to TRBD1. This CDR3 has 15 residues. Per the germline V gene, CDR1 is SGHDN and CDR2 is FVKESK. The J segment lost 5 bases and the V segment lost 4 bases, leaving 10 bases of the junction unmatched. This CDR3 reads CASSPKAGGQTEAFF. CDR3 in DNA: TGTGCCAGCAGCCCCAAGGCAGGGGGTCAAACTGAAGCTTTCTTT.

This clone came up a few times. V and J are TRBV27 and TRBJ1-6, with D uncertain. Germline V gene data show CDR1 as MNHEY and CDR2 as SMNVEV (reference sequence). This CDR3 is built from 13 residues. Deletions cut 5 bases from V and 6 bases from J, with 8 bases between. Written as DNA, the CDR3 is TGTGCCAGCAGTAACCGGGCTAATTCACCCCTCCACTTT. Translating gives CASSNRANSPLHF.

About this clone: In the same sample, other DNA sequences code for this CDR3. The V and J genes are TRBV19 and TRBJ1-5; D perhaps matches TRBD1 (5 bases). The V gene lost 0 bases and the J gene lost 6 bases, with 9 bases spanning the gap. Germline CDR1 reads LNHDA; CDR2 reads SQIVND (reference sequence). The CDR3 totals 14 residues. CDR3 residues: CASSIEGARQPQHF. The DNA of the CDR3 is TGTGCCAGTAGTATAGAAGGGGCGCGTCAGCCCCAGCATTTT.

Here the CDR3 reads CASSLAGTANTEAFF. Written as DNA, the CDR3 is TGTGCCAGCAGCTTAGCCGGGACAGCTAACACTGAAGCTTTCTTT. The chain is built from TRBV11-1 and TRBJ1-1, with 7 bases identical to TRBD1. Per the germline V gene, CDR1 is SGHAT and CDR2 is FQDESV (reference sequence). This CDR3 spans 15 amino acids. The trim removed 0 bases at V and 2 bases at J, leaving 3 bases unmatched.